This passage covers 23 T cell receptor delta chains from one sample sequenced in a study of γδ T cells in repeated Plasmodium falciparum infection. Vgamma9/Vdelta2+ and Vdelta2-negative gammadelta T cells were flow-sorted from PBMC for bulk sequencing. TCRdb fed the multiplex PCR reads into CATT to redo clone calling. The sample yields approximately 90,000 delta-chain clones, approximately 0.92% seen once. The sequenced material came from gamma-delta T cells from blood. Receptors were obtained from a pool of human donors (malaria-infected and uninfected, not separated).

As for this clone: The translation of this DNA and the TCRdb protein of a much larger clone differ at residue 4, probably owing to a read error; the protein shown here is translated from the DNA. The genes are TRDV1 and TRDJ1, with D tentatively TRDD2 or TRDD3 (5 bases each). No J segment appears in TCRdb, so it was assigned here by matching the sequence to germline. CDR3 length equals 19 residues. Germline assignment: CDR1 TSWWSYY and CDR2 QGS. The CDR3 DNA sequence: TGTGCTCTTAGGGAACTCGGGATCCCTACCGAATTAGGAAGGAGTAAACTCATCTTT. Amino acids: CALRELGIPTELGRSKLIF.

On this clone itself: The TCRdb protein comes from a much larger clone and disagrees with this DNA's translation at residue 16, likely due to a read error; the protein given here is derived from the DNA. V usage is TRDV2 and J usage is TRDJ1; 11 bases agree with TRDD3. Looked up from germline, CDR1 is GEAIGNYY and CDR2 is EKD. CDR3 length: 19 residues. The CDR3 nucleotides are TGTGCCTGTGACCCTGTAAAACTGGGGGATAGAGTCTACACCGATAGACTCATCTTT. This sequence encodes CACDPVKLGDRVYTDRLIF.

This clone has ten or more counts. The protein given by TCRdb reflects a much larger clone and differs at residue 4 from this DNA's translation, likely from a read error; the protein shown is the DNA's translation. The rearrangement links TRDV2 to TRDJ2, with D possibly TRDD3 on 6 matching bases. TCRdb is silent on the J gene; assignment here came from matching the DNA to germline. From germline, CDR1 is GEAIGNYY and CDR2 EKD. The CDR3 has 15 residues. Here the CDR3 DNA reads TGTGCCTGTGTCACCGTAGGGGGACGGACAGCACAACTCTTCTTT. This translates into CACVTVGGRTAQLFF.

Turning to this clone: Only one base separates this from a far larger clonotype, so it likely reflects a read error. The sample contains more than one DNA sequence encoding this CDR3. J is TRDJ1 and V is TRDV2; 10 positions agree with TRDD3. The J gene, left out of TCRdb, was set here by checking the DNA against germline. Germline V gene sequence: CDR1 GEAIGNYY, CDR2 EKD. This CDR3 is 20 amino acids long. CDR3: CACDSVRNWGDTVARSKLIF. Written as DNA, the CDR3 is TGTGCCTGCGACAGCGTTCGGAACTGGGGGGATACGGTTGCGCGTTCTAAACTCATCTTT.

This clone is medium-sized (0.01 to 0.1%) in the sample. Different DNA sequences within this sample yield the same CDR3. The chain combines TRDV2 with TRDJ1; D not resolved. The CDR3 loop spans 16 amino acids. V gave up 1 base and J gave up 0 bases, with 14 bases separating them. The V gene's germline CDR1 is GEAIGNYY and CDR2 EKD. CDR3 nucleotides: TGTGCCTGTGACACACACGGAGGTATTTACACCGATAAACTCATCTTT. This codes for CACDTHGGIYTDKLIF.

This clone was seen a few times. A read error likely explains why the TCRdb protein, taken from a much larger clone, differs from this DNA's translation at residue 16; the protein shown is translated from the DNA. The V gene is TRDV1, the J gene TRDJ1; D remains unclear. The J gene, absent from TCRdb, was called here by matching the DNA to germline. Germline V CDR1 and CDR2: TSWWSYY, QGS. This CDR3 is built from 22 residues. V lost 0 bases, J lost 0 bases, and 29 bases lay in between. CDR3: CALGELKPNPKGPAQHTDKLIF. CDR3 DNA sequence: TGTGCTCTTGGGGAACTCAAACCAAACCCGAAGGGACCCGCACAGCACACCGATAAACTCATCTTT.

This clone was recorded a few times. The TCRdb protein, from a much larger clone, departs from this DNA's translation at residue 11, likely by read error; the protein shown derives from the DNA. The V gene is TRDV1, the J gene TRDJ1, with D possibly matching TRDD3 (6 bases). The J gene is absent in TCRdb and was assigned here via DNA matching to germline. Looked up from germline, CDR1 is TSWWSYY and CDR2 is QGS. This CDR3 is built from 16 residues. V shed 1 base and J shed 8 bases, with 20 bases lying between them. Here the CDR3 DNA reads TGTGCTCTTGGGGAACCGGTCCGAAGGGGGACACCCAAACTCATCTTT. This gives the protein CALGEPVRRGTPKLIF.

This clone was seen more than once but under ten times. The protein held in TCRdb is that of a much larger clone and does not match this DNA's translation at residue 14, likely because of a read error; the protein shown is translated from the DNA. The rearrangement joins TRDV1 to TRDJ1; the match to TRDD3 covers 10 bases. TCRdb supplies no J gene; here it was assigned by aligning the nucleotide sequence to germline. Germline lookup yields CDR1 TSWWSYY and CDR2 QGS. After removal of 3 bases from V and 3 bases from J, the junction contained 16 bases not matched to a gene. CDR3 size: 19 residues. The chain's CDR3 is CALGDIRLRGIRRADKLIF. The CDR3 DNA follows: TGTGCTCTTGGGGATATCCGATTAAGGGGGATACGGAGAGCCGATAAACTCATCTTT.

This clone came up a few times. TCRdb assigns this DNA the protein of a much larger clone, which departs from its translation at residue 10; this likely reflects a read error, and the protein shown comes from translating the DNA. The rearrangement joins TRDV1 to TRDJ1; weak D call: TRDD2 (6 bases). This CDR3 spans 17 amino acids. V was clipped by 7 bases and J by 3 bases, with 24 bases between them. The germline CDR1 and CDR2 sequences are TSWWSYY and QGS. Here the CDR3 reads CALATLLRGLRSDKLIF. In nucleotides, the CDR3 is TGTGCTCTTGCGACTCTCCTACGGGGGTTACGATCCGATAAACTCATCTTT.

This clone has only a few counts. TCRdb records a much larger clone's protein for this DNA, with a difference at residue 3 that likely arises from a read error; the protein given is the translation of the DNA. V is TRDV2 and J is TRDJ1; D unresolved. Germline values: CDR1 GEAIGNYY, CDR2 EKD. The CDR3 length is 15 residues. The CDR3 sequence is CAFDTVGQYTDKLIF. The CDR3 DNA sequence: TGTGCCTTTGACACCGTTGGACAGTACACCGATAAACTCATCTTT.

This clone was recorded a few times. The mismatch at residue 3 between this DNA's translation and the TCRdb protein of a much larger clone likely reflects a read error; the protein shown is translated from the DNA. The V and J genes are TRDV2 and TRDJ1, with 8 bases fitting TRDD3. The J gene, missing from TCRdb, was assigned here through DNA to germline matching. CDR1 is GEAIGNYY, CDR2 EKD, per germline. The CDR3 has 14 amino acids. The CDR3 here is CARDPWGNTDKLIF. CDR3 coding DNA: TGTGCCCGTGATCCCTGGGGGAACACCGATAAACTCATCTTT.

This clone turned up a few times. The TCRdb protein comes from a much larger clone and disagrees with this DNA's translation at residue 6, likely due to a read error; the protein given here is derived from the DNA. The genes are TRDV1 and TRDJ1; 9 nucleotides line up with TRDD3. V shed 2 bases and J 8 bases; nucleotides not matched to a gene: 9. The CDR3 runs 15 residues. Germline-derived CDR1 and CDR2 are TSWWSYY and QGS. The CDR3 reads CALGESSGGSYKLIF. The CDR3, as DNA: TGTGCTCTTGGGGAATCTTCTGGGGGATCATACAAACTCATCTTT.

This clone was counted a few times. The protein given by TCRdb reflects a much larger clone and differs at residue 7 from this DNA's translation, likely from a read error; the protein shown is the DNA's translation. The chain links TRDV1 to TRDJ1; D might be TRDD3 (5 bases). CDR1 and CDR2 (germline): TSWWSYY, QGS. The V end lost 4 bases, the J end lost 0 bases, and 21 bases lay between the germline ends. The CDR3 consists of 18 residues. The CDR3 bases are TGTGCTCTTGGGGCACTTCACCGGGGACGGGTCCACACCGATAAACTCATCTTT. This gives the protein CALGALHRGRVHTDKLIF.

Points on this clone: The protein TCRdb gives is from a much larger clone and does not agree with this DNA's translation at residue 8, likely a read error; the protein shown here comes from the DNA. This rearrangement joins TRDV1 to TRDJ1, with D maybe TRDD3 (6 bases). The germline V gene has CDR1 TSWWSYY and CDR2 QGS. There are 19 residues in the CDR3. V was shortened by 4 bases and J by 7 bases, with 31 bases between the two germline ends. The CDR3 sequence is CALGVPTGTEGIGRTKLIF. The CDR3 DNA reads as TGTGCTCTTGGGGTCCCCACCGGTACGGAAGGGATAGGGAGAACTAAACTCATCTTT.

Comment on this clone: The protein in TCRdb stems from a much larger clone and differs at residue 17 from this DNA's translation, likely a read error; here the protein is translated from the DNA. The CDR3 sequence: CALGDYSWGIRWDTRQTFF. For the CDR3, the DNA is TGTGCTCTTGGGGACTACAGCTGGGGGATTCGCTGGGACACCCGACAGACGTTTTTC. The J segment was not called; the V segment is TRDV1; TRDD3, the D gene given by the table, was not confirmed from the DNA. The V gene's germline CDR1 is TSWWSYY and CDR2 QGS. CDR3 length: 19 residues.

Of note for this clone: TCRdb attributes to this sequence the protein of a much larger clone, which differs from the DNA translation at residue 3; a read error is likely, and the protein displayed is translated from the DNA. J is TRDJ1 and V is TRDV2; TRDD3 matches 7 bases. TCRdb carries no J gene annotation; the J gene was assigned here by matching the DNA with germline. CDR1 is GEAIGNYY, CDR2 EKD, per germline. The CDR3 sequence is 16 residues long. In nucleotides, the CDR3 is TGTGCCTATGACACCGTTGGGGGAGGGGACACCGATAAACTCATCTTT. Translation gives CAYDTVGGGDTDKLIF.

This clone was detected a few times. The protein TCRdb gives is from a much larger clone and does not agree with this DNA's translation at residue 4, likely a read error; the protein shown here comes from the DNA. The chain joins TRDV2 to TRDJ1, with TRDD3 identical over 7 bases. TCRdb gives no J gene; it was assigned here by matching the DNA to germline. Trimming removed 5 bases from V and 0 bases from J; junction bases left unmatched: 20. The CDR3 sequence is 19 residues long. CDR1 and CDR2 from the germline V gene are GEAIGNYY and EKD. CDR3: CACGRLPGGPRLYTDKLIF. In nucleotides, the CDR3 is TGTGCCTGTGGCCGTCTACCTGGGGGCCCCCGATTGTACACCGATAAACTCATCTTT.

This clone occurred many times. A single base is all that separates this from a far larger clone, so a read error is likely. Other nucleotide sequences from this sample produce the same CDR3. CDR3 sequence: CAFDLPTGGLTGTDKLIF. CDR3 DNA sequence: TGTGCCTTTGACCTTCCCACGGGAGGATTGACAGGGACCGATAAACTCATCTTT. The rearrangement uses TRDV3 and TRDJ1; tentative D call: TRDD2 (6 bases). CDR1 is TVYSNPD and CDR2 is GDNSRS in the germline V gene (reference sequence). V was trimmed by 2 bases and J by 2 bases, leaving 27 bases between them. CDR3 length: 18 residues.

This clone appeared a few times. This DNA translates differently at residue 3 from the TCRdb protein, which is that of a much larger clone; a read error is likely, and the protein shown is the DNA's own translation. The rearrangement uses TRDV2 and TRDJ1; no reliable D call. Since TCRdb gives no J gene, matching the DNA to germline was used here to assign it. The CDR3 has 17 residues. CDR1 is GEAIGNYY, CDR2 EKD, per germline. DNA of the CDR3: TGTGCCCGTGACACAATCGCTCGTCCGGATTACACCGATAAACTCATCTTT. This codes for CARDTIARPDYTDKLIF.

About this clone itself: The TCRdb protein, from a much larger clone, departs from this DNA's translation at residue 13, likely by read error; the protein shown derives from the DNA. This chain links TRDV2 with TRDJ2; tentatively, D is TRDD3 (6 bases). CDR3 size: 17 residues. The germline gives CDR1 GEAIGNYY, CDR2 EKD. V was trimmed by 0 bases and J by 9 bases, leaving 22 bases between them. This CDR3 is CACDTVSTGSQRTQLFF. CDR3 in DNA: TGTGCCTGTGACACCGTGAGTACTGGGTCCCAACGGACACAACTCTTCTTT.

This clone was recorded many times. The chain links TRDV2 to TRDJ1; 9 bases align to TRDD3. TCRdb carries no J gene annotation; the J gene was assigned here by matching the DNA with germline. Germline V lookup: CDR1 GEAIGNYY, CDR2 EKD. The CDR3 has 20 residues. The V segment lost 2 bases and the J segment 0 bases; nucleotides outside the gene matches: 18. CDR3 protein: CACDRVFSPTGGRYTDKLIF. The DNA for the CDR3 is TGTGCCTGTGACAGGGTCTTCTCGCCGACTGGGGGACGATACACCGATAAACTCATCTTT.

Judged by abundance, this clone is medium-sized. This sample also contains other DNA sequences that code for the same CDR3. In DNA form, the CDR3 reads TGTGCCTGTGACACCGGACTGGGGGATACTTATAAACTCATCTTT. Its protein is CACDTGLGDTYKLIF. This rearrangement joins TRDV2 to TRDJ1; 12 bases fit TRDD3. The ends lost 0 bases at V and 6 bases at J; junction bases unmatched: 4. This CDR3 has 15 residues. CDR1 GEAIGNYY and CDR2 EKD come from the germline V gene.

Turning to this clone: The TCRdb record carries a much larger clone's protein, which differs from this DNA's translation at residue 5; a read error is the likely cause, and the protein listed here is the DNA translation. The chain couples TRAV14/DV4 to TRDJ1; 10 bases align to TRDD3. The V and J ends lost 9 bases and 2 bases, in that order; junction bases with no gene match: 18. Germline loops: CDR1 TSDPSYG, CDR2 QGSYDQQN (reference sequence). The CDR3 is made up of 18 amino acids. CDR3 DNA: TGTGCAATCATACCCCTACGTTTTGGGGGGATACGTACCGATAAACTCATCTTT. It translates to CAIIPLRFGGIRTDKLIF.